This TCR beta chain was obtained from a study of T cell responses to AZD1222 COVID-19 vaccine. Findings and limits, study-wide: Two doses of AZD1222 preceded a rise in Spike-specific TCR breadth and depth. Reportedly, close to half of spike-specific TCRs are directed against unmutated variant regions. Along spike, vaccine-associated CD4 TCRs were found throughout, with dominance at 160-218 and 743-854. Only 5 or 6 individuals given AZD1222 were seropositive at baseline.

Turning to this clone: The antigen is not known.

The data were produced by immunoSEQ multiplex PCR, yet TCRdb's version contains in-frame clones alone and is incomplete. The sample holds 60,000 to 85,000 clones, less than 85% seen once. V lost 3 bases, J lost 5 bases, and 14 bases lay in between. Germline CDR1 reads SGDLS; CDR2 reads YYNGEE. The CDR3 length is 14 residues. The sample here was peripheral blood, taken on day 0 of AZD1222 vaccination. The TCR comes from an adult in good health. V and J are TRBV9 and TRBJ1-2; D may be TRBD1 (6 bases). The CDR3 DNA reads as TGTGCCAGCAGCGGCACAGGGATAGGGTATGGCTACACCTTC. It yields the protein CASSGTGIGYGYTF.